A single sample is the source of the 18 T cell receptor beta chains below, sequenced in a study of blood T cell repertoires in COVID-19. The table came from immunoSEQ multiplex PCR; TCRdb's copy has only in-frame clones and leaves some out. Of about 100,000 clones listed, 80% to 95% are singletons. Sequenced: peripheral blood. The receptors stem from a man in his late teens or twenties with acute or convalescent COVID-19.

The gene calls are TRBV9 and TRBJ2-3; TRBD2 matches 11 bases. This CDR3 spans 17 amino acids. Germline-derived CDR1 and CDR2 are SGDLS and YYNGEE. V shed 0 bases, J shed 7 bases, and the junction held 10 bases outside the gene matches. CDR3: CASSVGYLAGGQYTQYF. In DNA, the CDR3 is TGTGCCAGCAGCGTAGGATACCTAGCGGGAGGACAGTATACGCAGTATTTT.

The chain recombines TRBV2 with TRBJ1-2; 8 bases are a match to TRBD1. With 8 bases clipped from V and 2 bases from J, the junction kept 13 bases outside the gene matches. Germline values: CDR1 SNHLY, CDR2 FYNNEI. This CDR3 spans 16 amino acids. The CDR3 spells CASLPSGGRRNYGYTF. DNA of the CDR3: TGTGCCAGCTTACCCTCAGGGGGCCGTCGCAACTATGGCTACACCTTC.

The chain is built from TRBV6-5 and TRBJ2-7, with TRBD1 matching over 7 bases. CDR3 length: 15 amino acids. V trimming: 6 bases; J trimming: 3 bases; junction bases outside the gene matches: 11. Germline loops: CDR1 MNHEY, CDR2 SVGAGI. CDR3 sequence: CASRAVPTGIYEQYF. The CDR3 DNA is TGTGCCAGCAGGGCCGTCCCGACAGGGATCTACGAGCAGTACTTC.

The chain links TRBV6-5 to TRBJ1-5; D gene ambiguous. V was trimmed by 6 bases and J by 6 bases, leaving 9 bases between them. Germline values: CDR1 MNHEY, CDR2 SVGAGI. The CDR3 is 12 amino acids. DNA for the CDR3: TGTGCCAGCAGCGAGGGAACTCAGCCCCAGCATTTT. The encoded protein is CASSEGTQPQHF.

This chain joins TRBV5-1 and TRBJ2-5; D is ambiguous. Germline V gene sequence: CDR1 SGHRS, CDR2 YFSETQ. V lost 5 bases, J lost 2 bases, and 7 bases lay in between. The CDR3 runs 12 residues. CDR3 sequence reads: CASRRAQETQYF. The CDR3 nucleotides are TGCGCCAGCAGGCGAGCGCAAGAGACCCAGTACTTC.

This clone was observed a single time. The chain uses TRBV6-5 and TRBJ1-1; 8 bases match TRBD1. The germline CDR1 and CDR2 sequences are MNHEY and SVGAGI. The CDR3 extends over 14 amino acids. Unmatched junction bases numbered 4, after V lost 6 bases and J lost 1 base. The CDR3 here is CASSSGTGNTEAFF. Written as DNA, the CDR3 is TGTGCCAGCAGCTCCGGGACAGGGAACACTGAAGCTTTCTTT.

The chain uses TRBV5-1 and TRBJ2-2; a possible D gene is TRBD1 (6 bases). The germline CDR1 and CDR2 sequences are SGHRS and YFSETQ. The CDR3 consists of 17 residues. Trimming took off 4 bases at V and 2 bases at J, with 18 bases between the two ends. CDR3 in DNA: TGCGCCAGCAGCGGTTACAGGGTTGGGGCCAACACCGGGGAGCTGTTTTTT. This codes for CASSGYRVGANTGELFF.

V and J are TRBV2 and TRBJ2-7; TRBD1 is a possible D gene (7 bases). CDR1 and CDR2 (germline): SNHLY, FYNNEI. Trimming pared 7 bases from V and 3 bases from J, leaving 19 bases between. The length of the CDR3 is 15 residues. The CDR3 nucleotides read TGTGCCAGCATGGATGGCAGGGGGGTGGACTACGAGCAGTACTTC. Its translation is CASMDGRGVDYEQYF.

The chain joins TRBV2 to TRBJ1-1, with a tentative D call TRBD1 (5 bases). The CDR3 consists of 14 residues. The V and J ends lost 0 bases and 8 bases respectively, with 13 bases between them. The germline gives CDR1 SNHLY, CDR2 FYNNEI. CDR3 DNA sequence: TGTGCCAGCAGTGAAGCCTGGACACAAGCCGAAGCTTTCTTT. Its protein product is CASSEAWTQAEAFF.

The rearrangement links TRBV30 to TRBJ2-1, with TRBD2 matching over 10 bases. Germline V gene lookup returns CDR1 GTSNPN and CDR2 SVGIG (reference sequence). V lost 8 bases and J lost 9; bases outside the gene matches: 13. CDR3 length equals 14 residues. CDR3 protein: CATQLAGRSSEQFF. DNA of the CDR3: TGTGCCACTCAACTAGCGGGACGATCAAGTGAGCAGTTCTTC.

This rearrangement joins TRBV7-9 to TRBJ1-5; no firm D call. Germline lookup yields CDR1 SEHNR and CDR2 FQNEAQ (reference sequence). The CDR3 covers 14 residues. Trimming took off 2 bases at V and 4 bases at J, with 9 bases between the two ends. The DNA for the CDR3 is TGTGCCAGCAGCTTATCAACAGAAAATCAGCCCCAGCATTTT. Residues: CASSLSTENQPQHF. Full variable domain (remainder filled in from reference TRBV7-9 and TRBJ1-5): DTGVSQNPRHKITKRGQNVTFRCDPISEHNRLYWYRQTLGQGPEFLTYFQNEAQLEKSRLLSDRFSAERPKGSFSTLEIQRTEQGDSAMYLCASSLSTENQPQHFGDGTRLSIL.

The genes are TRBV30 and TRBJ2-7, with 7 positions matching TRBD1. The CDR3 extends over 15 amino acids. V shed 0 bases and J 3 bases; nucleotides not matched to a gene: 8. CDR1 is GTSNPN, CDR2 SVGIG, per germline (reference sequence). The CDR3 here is CAWSVLQGPLYEQYF. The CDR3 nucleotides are TGTGCCTGGAGTGTATTACAGGGGCCCCTCTACGAGCAGTACTTC.

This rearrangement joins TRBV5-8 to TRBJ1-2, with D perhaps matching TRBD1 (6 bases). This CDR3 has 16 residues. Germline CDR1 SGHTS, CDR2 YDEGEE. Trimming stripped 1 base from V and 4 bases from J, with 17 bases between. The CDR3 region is CASSLIVRDTGYGYTF. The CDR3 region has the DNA TGTGCCAGCAGCTTGATCGTCCGGGACACGGGCTATGGCTACACCTTC.

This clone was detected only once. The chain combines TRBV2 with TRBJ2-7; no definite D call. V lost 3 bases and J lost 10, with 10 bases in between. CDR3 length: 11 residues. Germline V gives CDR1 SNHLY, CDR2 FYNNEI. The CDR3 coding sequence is TGTGCCAGCAGTGATCCAGTACCCCAGTACTTC. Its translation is CASSDPVPQYF.

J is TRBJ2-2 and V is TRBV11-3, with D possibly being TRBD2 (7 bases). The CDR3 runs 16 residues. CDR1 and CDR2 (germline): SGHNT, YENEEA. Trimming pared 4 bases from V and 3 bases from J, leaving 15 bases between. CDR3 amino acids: CASSSRWGGDTGELFF. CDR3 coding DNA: TGTGCCAGCAGCTCGAGATGGGGGGGCGACACCGGGGAGCTGTTTTTT.

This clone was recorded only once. The CDR3 here is CSVEGTPSYEQYF. CDR3 DNA sequence: TGCAGCGTTGAAGGGACACCTTCCTACGAGCAGTACTTC. V is TRBV29-1 and J is TRBJ2-7; possibly TRBD1 for D (5 bases). The CDR3 spans 13 residues. Between the trimmed V and J ends, which lost 1 base and 1 base, there was a span of 8 bases. Germline V gives CDR1 SQVTM, CDR2 ANQGSEA.

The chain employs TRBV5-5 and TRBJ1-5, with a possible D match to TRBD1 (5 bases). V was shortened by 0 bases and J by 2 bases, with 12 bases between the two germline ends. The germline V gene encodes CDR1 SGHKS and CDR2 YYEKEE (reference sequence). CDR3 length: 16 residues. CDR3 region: CASSLDLSRGNQPQHF. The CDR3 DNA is TGTGCCAGCAGCTTGGATCTAAGCAGGGGCAATCAGCCCCAGCATTTT.

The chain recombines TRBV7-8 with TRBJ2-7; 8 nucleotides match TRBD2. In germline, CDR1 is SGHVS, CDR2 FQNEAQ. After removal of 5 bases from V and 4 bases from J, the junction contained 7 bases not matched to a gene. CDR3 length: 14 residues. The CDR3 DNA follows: TGTGCCAGCAGCGCGGGACTAGGGACGTACGAGCAGTACTTC. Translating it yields CASSAGLGTYEQYF.